One sample yielded the 24 T cell receptor beta chains listed below, sequenced in a study of regulatory T cells in long-lasting Graves disease. Indicated time point: persistent/refractory GD, antithyroid drugs over 5 years with positive TRAb. From RNA extracted from PBMCs, the TCR library was made. Combining iRepertoire HTBI primers with Arm-PCR of CDR3 regions, the authors built TCR beta libraries. TCRdb analysed the multiplex PCR reads with MiXCR anew, one entry per CDR3 protein. The sample lists about 470,000 distinct CDR3 sequences, less than 25% occurring once. The starting material was peripheral blood mononuclear cells (PBMCs), obtained when the disease was refractory, from a patient treated with antithyroid drugs. The receptors were sampled from a female donor with Graves disease.

A remark on this clonotype: The junction does not match germline at one end; this may be a read error. V is TRBV13 and J is TRBJ2-4, with D tentatively TRBD1 (6 bases). From germline, CDR1 is PRHDT and CDR2 FYEKMQ (reference sequence). The CDR3 is made up of 18 amino acids. CDR3 protein: CASSPTILQGSVRNIQYF. For the CDR3, the DNA is TGCGCCAGCAGCCCGACCATTCTACAGGGTAGTGTTAGAAACATTCAGTACTTC.

The chain carries TRBV27 and TRBJ2-7; TRBD2 matches 7 bases. Losses at the gene ends were 4 bases for V and 6 bases for J; bases not matched to a gene: 9. Germline CDR1 is MNHEY and CDR2 is SMNVEV (reference sequence). The CDR3 contains 14 residues. The chain's CDR3 is CASSSPRTRGEQYF. The CDR3 nucleotides are TGTGCCAGCAGTTCGCCGCGGACTAGAGGCGAGCAGTACTTC.

This clonotype was observed at least ten times. The chain links TRBV27 to TRBJ2-7, with D perhaps matching TRBD1 or TRBD2 (7 bases each). The CDR3 runs 13 residues. V gave up 7 bases and J gave up 5 bases, with 15 bases separating them. Germline CDR1 is MNHEY and CDR2 is SMNVEV (reference sequence). CDR3 nucleotides: TGTGCCAGCACCCCAGGGGGGGGCGACGAGCAGTACTTC. Translation: CASTPGGGDEQYF.

This clonotype was found many times. This chain joins TRBV5-1 and TRBJ1-1; perhaps TRBD1 as D (5 bases). Trimming cost V 4 bases and J 0 bases, with 16 bases left between them. Germline V gives CDR1 SGHRS, CDR2 YFSETQ. The CDR3 runs 16 residues. The CDR3 nucleotides are TGCGCCAGCAGCGCAGCCGGGACGGACATGAACACTGAAGCTTTCTTT. The encoded protein is CASSAAGTDMNTEAFF.

The chain combines TRBV20-1 with TRBJ2-1; 9 bases fit TRBD2. The CDR3 loop spans 13 amino acids. Per the germline V gene, CDR1 is DFQATT and CDR2 is SNEGSKA (reference sequence). Trimming at V came to 5 bases and at J to 3 bases, leaving 2 bases not matched to a gene. The CDR3, as DNA: TGCAGTGCTTGGACTAGCGACTACAATGAGCAGTTCTTC. As protein: CSAWTSDYNEQFF.

Note on this clonotype: A much larger clone lies a single base off, so this may be a read error. V gene TRBV2 combines with J gene TRBJ1-5; 9 bases align to TRBD1. Germline lookup yields CDR1 SNHLY and CDR2 FYNNEI. The CDR3 runs 15 residues. The CDR3 is CASKGQGFSDQPQHF. DNA for the CDR3: TGTGCCAGCAAGGGACAGGGCTTTAGCGATCAGCCCCAGCATTTT. Variable domain in full (rest from reference TRBV2 and TRBJ1-5): EPEVTQTPSHQVTQMGQEVILRCVPISNHLYFYWYRQILGQKVEFLVSFYNNEISEKSEIFDDQFSVERPDGSNFTLKIRSTKLEDSAMYFCASKGQGFSDQPQHFGDGTRLSIL.

This chain connects TRBV7-9 to TRBJ2-2; perhaps TRBD2 as D (5 bases). Germline CDR1 is SEHNR and CDR2 is FQNEAQ (reference sequence). Deletions cut 10 bases from V and 2 bases from J, with 17 bases between. The CDR3 is made up of 15 amino acids. The CDR3 coding sequence is TGTGCCACCGTCTGGGAGAAGGTTAACACCGGGGAGCTGTTTTTT. Translation: CATVWEKVNTGELFF. Complete variable domain (other parts from reference TRBV7-9 and TRBJ2-2): DTGVSQNPRHKITKRGQNVTFRCDPISEHNRLYWYRQTLGQGPEFLTYFQNEAQLEKSRLLSDRFSAERPKGSFSTLEIQRTEQGDSAMYLCATVWEKVNTGELFFGEGSRLTVL.

This clonotype was picked up a small number of times. The chain recombines TRBV4-1 with TRBJ1-6; D is perhaps TRBD1 (5 bases). CDR1 is MGHRA, CDR2 YSYEKL, per germline. The CDR3 is made up of 17 amino acids. V lost 1 base to trimming and J lost 2 bases, with 12 bases between them. CDR3 sequence reads: CASSQGYEGTYNSPLHF. The CDR3 DNA follows: TGCGCCAGCAGCCAAGGATACGAGGGGACCTATAATTCACCCCTCCACTTT.

This clonotype was counted between two and nine times. The gene calls are TRBV5-1 and TRBJ2-1; D perhaps matches TRBD1 (5 bases). Germline values: CDR1 SGHRS, CDR2 YFSETQ. The CDR3 runs 16 residues. Trimming cost V 0 bases and J 2 bases, with 12 bases left between them. Here the CDR3 DNA reads TGCGCCAGCAGCTTGGCCGGCAGGGTACCCTACAATGAGCAGTTCTTC. It codes for CASSLAGRVPYNEQFF.

The table lists this clonotype with a few counts. The chain has TRBV5-4 and TRBJ2-5; no clear D gene. V lost 5 bases and J lost 3, with 8 bases in between. The CDR3 loop spans 12 amino acids. Germline V gene lookup returns CDR1 SGHNT and CDR2 YYREEE (reference sequence). This CDR3 is CASSSVEETQYF. CDR3 in DNA: TGTGCCAGCAGTTCGGTCGAAGAGACCCAGTACTTC. The full variable domain, its missing parts supplied by reference TRBV5-4 and TRBJ2-5, is ETGVTQSPTHLIKTRGQQVTLRCSSQSGHNTVSWYQQALGQGPQFIFQYYREEENGRGNFPPRFSGLQFPNYSSELNVNALELDDSALYLCASSSVEETQYFGPGTRLLVL.

The chain has TRBV28 and TRBJ1-1; the D gene is possibly TRBD1 (6 bases). The CDR3 covers 15 residues. The germline CDR1 and CDR2 sequences are MDHEN and SYDVKM. Trimming stripped 4 bases from V and 5 bases from J, with 17 bases between. This CDR3 is CASSWAGGVGTEAFF. CDR3 in DNA: TGTGCCAGCAGTTGGGCCGGGGGCGTCGGAACTGAAGCTTTCTTT.

This clonotype was observed at least ten times. The gene calls are TRBV6-1 and TRBJ2-7, with TRBD2 identical over 9 bases. Germline CDR1 MNHNS, CDR2 SASEGT. This CDR3 has 13 residues. The V segment lost 10 bases and the J segment 4 bases; nucleotides outside the gene matches: 8. CDR3 sequence: CAIGSGRGYEQYF. The DNA for the CDR3 is TGTGCCATAGGTAGCGGGAGAGGGTACGAGCAGTACTTC.

This clonotype was found a few times. The chain links TRBV28 to TRBJ2-3; D gene uncertain. CDR1 MDHEN and CDR2 SYDVKM come from the germline V gene. The CDR3 totals 14 residues. Trimming shortened V by 5 bases and J by 1 base, and 10 bases separated the two germline ends. The CDR3 reads CASSPTARTDTQYF. The DNA for the CDR3 is TGTGCCAGCAGTCCTACAGCCCGCACAGATACGCAGTATTTT.

The table lists this clonotype with a few counts. The chain is built from TRBV19 and TRBJ1-1; 9 nucleotides line up with TRBD1. The CDR3 is 17 residues long. Germline-derived CDR1 and CDR2 are LNHDA and SQIVND (reference sequence). V lost 4 bases, J lost 0 bases, and 9 bases stayed unmatched. In DNA form, the CDR3 reads TGTGCCAGTAGTAGAGTGGTACAGGGGGCCTTGAACACTGAAGCTTTCTTT. The encoded protein is CASSRVVQGALNTEAFF.

This clonotype was detected only a few times. This chain uses TRBV6-1 with TRBJ1-1, with unresolved D. CDR3 length: 11 residues. Germline V lookup: CDR1 MNHNS, CDR2 SASEGT. Trimming removed 7 bases at V and 3 bases at J, with 6 bases between. CDR3 coding DNA: TGTGCCAGCATTCAGGACACTGAAGCTTTCTTT. Translating it yields CASIQDTEAFF.

This clonotype was observed a handful of times. V usage is TRBV11-2 and J usage is TRBJ2-1, with TRBD1 matching 7 bases. In germline, CDR1 is SGHAT, CDR2 FQNNGV. Losses at the gene ends were 2 bases for V and 3 bases for J; bases not matched to a gene: 22. The CDR3 spans 21 residues. CDR3: CASSLFPPVFDREGFYNEQFF. In DNA form, the CDR3 reads TGTGCCAGCAGCTTATTCCCCCCCGTCTTTGACAGGGAAGGCTTCTACAATGAGCAGTTCTTC.

This clonotype was counted at least ten times. The chain carries TRBV10-2 and TRBJ1-2, with 9 bases lining up with TRBD1. The CDR3 length is 12 residues. V shed 6 bases, J shed 8 bases, and the junction held 4 bases outside the gene matches. Per germline, CDR1 WSHSY and CDR2 SAAADI. For the CDR3, the DNA is TGCGCCAGCAGAAGGGACAGGGAGGGCTACACCTTC. This translates into CASRRDREGYTF.

This clonotype was found many times. J is TRBJ2-5 and V is TRBV12-3 or TRBV12-4, with D tentatively TRBD2 (5 bases). Between the trimmed V and J ends, which lost 4 bases and 2 bases, there was a span of 20 bases. The CDR3 has 17 residues. The CDR3 nucleotides read TGTGCCAGCAGTTCCAAGCGGAGGAAGGTTTGGCAAGAGACCCAGTACTTC. This encodes CASSSKRRKVWQETQYF.

This clonotype was found many times. V and J are TRBV28 and TRBJ2-2; D remains ambiguous. This CDR3 region has 14 residues. Trimming left V 5 bases short and J 1 base short, with 8 bases between. The V gene's germline CDR1 is MDHEN and CDR2 SYDVKM. The chain's CDR3 is CASSTQLNTGELFF. CDR3 bases: TGTGCCAGCAGTACCCAGCTGAACACCGGGGAGCTGTTTTTT.

This chain connects TRBV6-1 to TRBJ1-3; D unresolved. Between the trimmed V and J ends, which lost 7 bases and 7 bases, there was a span of 14 bases. Germline V gives CDR1 MNHNS, CDR2 SASEGT. This CDR3 has 13 amino acids. The CDR3 loop is CASIPIQRNTIYF. CDR3 DNA: TGTGCCAGCATCCCGATCCAACGGAACACCATATATTTT.

This clonotype showed up just a few times. J is TRBJ2-2 and V is TRBV29-1; D could derive from TRBD1 or TRBD2 (6 bases each). V was cut by 6 bases and J by 4 bases, with 18 bases left in between. CDR1 is SQVTM, CDR2 ANQGSEA, per germline. There are 15 residues in the CDR3. The CDR3 DNA is TGCAGCGTCCACTCAGGGGTGGGGGGCACCGGGGAGCTGTTTTTT. Translated, it gives CSVHSGVGGTGELFF.

This clonotype has a count of ten or more. The V and J genes are TRBV28 and TRBJ1-5, with D possibly being TRBD1 (5 bases). V lost 4 bases, J lost 3 bases, and 10 bases lay in between. This CDR3 contains 14 residues. The germline V gene has CDR1 MDHEN and CDR2 SYDVKM. For the CDR3, the DNA is TGTGCCAGCAGTTCCGGACACCTCAATCAGCCCCAGCATTTT. Amino acid sequence: CASSSGHLNQPQHF.

V gene TRBV30 combines with J gene TRBJ2-7; no clear D. The V gene lost 0 bases and the J gene lost 4 bases, with 13 bases spanning the gap. Germline V gene sequence: CDR1 GTSNPN, CDR2 SVGIG (reference sequence). The CDR3 extends over 14 amino acids. The DNA for the CDR3 is TGTGCCTGGAGTGTGACCGTTTACAAGTACGAGCAGTACTTC. Its translation: CAWSVTVYKYEQYF.

This clonotype was detected many times. The chain carries TRBV11-1 and TRBJ2-1; D is undetermined. V was trimmed by 2 bases and J by 2 bases, leaving 7 bases between them. Germline V CDR1 and CDR2: SGHAT, FQDESV (reference sequence). CDR3 length equals 14 residues. CDR3 DNA: TGTGCCAGCAGCTTATTCGAACCCTACAATGAGCAGTTCTTC. Translated, it gives CASSLFEPYNEQFF.